The 4 T cell receptor beta chains below were found in one sample sequenced in a study of blood T cell repertoires in COVID-19. Only in-frame clones appear in the TCRdb table, and some are missing; sequencing was by immunoSEQ multiplex PCR. The profile shows roughly 140,000 clones, around 84% of them singletons. The sequenced material came from peripheral blood. These receptors originate from a man aged 60 to 69 with active or convalescent COVID-19.

The CDR3 sequence: CATSDRTSGSSYNEQFF. CDR3 sequence (DNA): TGTGCCACCAGTGACCGGACTAGCGGTAGCTCCTACAATGAGCAGTTCTTC. The chain uses TRBV24-1 and TRBJ2-1; 10 bases line up with TRBD2. V shed 4 bases and J 0 bases; nucleotides not matched to a gene: 5. The germline V gene has CDR1 KGHDR and CDR2 SFDVKD. This CDR3 comprises 17 residues.

The chain is built from TRBV5-1 and TRBJ1-4; D is undetermined. The length of the CDR3 is 16 residues. Trimming shortened V by 7 bases and J by 3 bases, and 19 bases separated the two germline ends. Germline-derived CDR1 and CDR2 are SGHRS and YFSETQ. CDR3 loop: CASRMKPTAANEKLFF. The CDR3 nucleotides read TGCGCCAGCCGAATGAAACCGACGGCGGCTAATGAAAAACTGTTTTTT.

The chain carries TRBV27 and TRBJ2-3; D is ambiguous. The CDR3 loop spans 18 amino acids. Germline V CDR1 and CDR2: MNHEY, SMNVEV (reference sequence). The V and J ends lost 3 bases and 0 bases respectively, with 19 bases between them. CDR3 in amino acids: CASSFLLFGVTSTDTQYF. The CDR3 bases are TGTGCCAGCAGTTTCCTCCTCTTTGGAGTAACTAGCACAGATACGCAGTATTTT.

The chain links TRBV27 to TRBJ2-5; a weak D match, TRBD1 (6 bases). The V gene lost 7 bases and the J gene lost 5 bases, with 14 bases spanning the gap. The CDR3 covers 13 residues. Germline-derived CDR1 and CDR2 are MNHEY and SMNVEV (reference sequence). CDR3 nucleotide sequence: TGTGCCAGCAAGGAACAGGGACGGGAGACCCAGTACTTC. Its translation: CASKEQGRETQYF.